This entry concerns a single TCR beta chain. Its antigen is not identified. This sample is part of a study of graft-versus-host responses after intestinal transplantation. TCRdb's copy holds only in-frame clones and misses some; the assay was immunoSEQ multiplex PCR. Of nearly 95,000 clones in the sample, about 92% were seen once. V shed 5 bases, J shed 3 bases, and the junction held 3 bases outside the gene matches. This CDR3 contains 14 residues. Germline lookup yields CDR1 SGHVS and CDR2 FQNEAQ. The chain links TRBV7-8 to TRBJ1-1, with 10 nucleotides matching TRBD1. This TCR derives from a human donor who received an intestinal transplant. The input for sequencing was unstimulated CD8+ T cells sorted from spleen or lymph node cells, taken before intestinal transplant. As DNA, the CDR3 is TGTGCCAGCAGCCTAGGACAGGGGGACACTGAAGCTTTCTTT. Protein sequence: CASSLGQGDTEAFF.